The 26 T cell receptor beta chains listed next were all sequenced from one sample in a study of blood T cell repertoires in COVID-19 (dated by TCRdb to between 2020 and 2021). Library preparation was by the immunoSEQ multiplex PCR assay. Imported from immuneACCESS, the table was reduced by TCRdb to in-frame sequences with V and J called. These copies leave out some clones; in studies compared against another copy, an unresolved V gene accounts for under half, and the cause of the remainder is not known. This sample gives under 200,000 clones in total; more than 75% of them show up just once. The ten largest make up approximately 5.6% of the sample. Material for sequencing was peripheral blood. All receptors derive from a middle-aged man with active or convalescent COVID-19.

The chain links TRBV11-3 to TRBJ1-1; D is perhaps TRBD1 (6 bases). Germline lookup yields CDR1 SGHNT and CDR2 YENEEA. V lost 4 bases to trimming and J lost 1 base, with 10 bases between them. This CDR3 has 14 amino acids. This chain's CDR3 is CASSSQGPNTEAFF. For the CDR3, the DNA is TGTGCCAGCAGCTCACAGGGACCGAACACTGAAGCTTTCTTT.

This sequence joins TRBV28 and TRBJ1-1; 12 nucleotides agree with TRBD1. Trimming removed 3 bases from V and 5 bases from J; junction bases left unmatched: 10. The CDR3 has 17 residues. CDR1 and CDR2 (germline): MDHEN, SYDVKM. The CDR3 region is CASSFWGQGARVTEAFF. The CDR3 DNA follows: TGTGCCAGCAGTTTTTGGGGACAGGGGGCTAGGGTTACTGAAGCTTTCTTT.

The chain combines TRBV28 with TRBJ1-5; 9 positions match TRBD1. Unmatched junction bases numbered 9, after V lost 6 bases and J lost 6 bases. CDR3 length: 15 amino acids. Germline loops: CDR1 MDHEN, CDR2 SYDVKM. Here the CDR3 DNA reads TGTGCCAGCAGCTCCGGGACAGGGTTGATTCAGCCCCAGCATTTT. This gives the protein CASSSGTGLIQPQHF.

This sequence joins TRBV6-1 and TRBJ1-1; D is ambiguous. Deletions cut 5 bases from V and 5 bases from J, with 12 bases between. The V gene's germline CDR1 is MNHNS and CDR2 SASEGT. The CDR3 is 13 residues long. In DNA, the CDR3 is TGTGCCAGCAGTTATGAGGGTAGTACTGAAGCTTTCTTT. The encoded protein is CASSYEGSTEAFF.

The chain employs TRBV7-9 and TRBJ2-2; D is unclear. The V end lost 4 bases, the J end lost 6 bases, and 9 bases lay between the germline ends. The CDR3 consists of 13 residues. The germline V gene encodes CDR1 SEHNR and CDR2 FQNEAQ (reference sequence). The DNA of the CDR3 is TGTGCCAGCAGCTGGCCTTTTGCCGGGGAGCTGTTTTTT. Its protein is CASSWPFAGELFF.

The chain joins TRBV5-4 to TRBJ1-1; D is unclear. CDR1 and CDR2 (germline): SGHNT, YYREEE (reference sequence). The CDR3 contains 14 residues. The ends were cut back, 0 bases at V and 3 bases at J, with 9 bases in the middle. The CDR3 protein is CASSLGAADTEAFF. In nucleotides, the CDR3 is TGTGCCAGCAGCTTGGGCGCGGCAGACACTGAAGCTTTCTTT.

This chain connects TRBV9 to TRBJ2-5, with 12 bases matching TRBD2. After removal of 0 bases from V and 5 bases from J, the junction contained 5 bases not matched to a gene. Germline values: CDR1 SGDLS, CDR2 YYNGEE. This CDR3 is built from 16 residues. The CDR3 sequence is CASSVGLAGGPETQYF. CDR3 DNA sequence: TGTGCCAGCAGCGTAGGGCTAGCGGGAGGGCCTGAGACCCAGTACTTC.

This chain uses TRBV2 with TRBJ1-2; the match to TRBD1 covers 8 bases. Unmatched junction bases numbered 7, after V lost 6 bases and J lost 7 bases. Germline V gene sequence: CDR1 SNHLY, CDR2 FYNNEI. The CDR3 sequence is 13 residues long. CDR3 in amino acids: CASRDRVGFGYTF. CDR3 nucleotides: TGTGCCAGCAGGGACAGGGTCGGCTTTGGCTACACCTTC.

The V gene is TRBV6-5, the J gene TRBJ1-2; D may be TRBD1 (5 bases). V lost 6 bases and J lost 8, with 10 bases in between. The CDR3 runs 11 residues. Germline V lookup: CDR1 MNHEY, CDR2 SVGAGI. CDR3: CASRYTGGYTF. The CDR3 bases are TGTGCCAGCAGGTATACAGGAGGCTACACCTTC.

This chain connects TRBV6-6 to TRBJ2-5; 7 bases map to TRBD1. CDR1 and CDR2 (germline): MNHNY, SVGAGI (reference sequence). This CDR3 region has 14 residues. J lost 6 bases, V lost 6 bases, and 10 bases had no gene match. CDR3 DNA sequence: TGTGCCAGCAGCCAGGCGACAGGGATCAAGACCCAGTACTTC. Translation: CASSQATGIKTQYF.

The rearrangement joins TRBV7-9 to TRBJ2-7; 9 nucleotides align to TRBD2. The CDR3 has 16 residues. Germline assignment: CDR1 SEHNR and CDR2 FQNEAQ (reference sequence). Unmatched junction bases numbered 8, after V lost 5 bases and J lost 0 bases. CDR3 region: CASSPSGGRSSYEQYF. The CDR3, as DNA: TGTGCCAGCAGCCCGAGCGGGGGGAGGAGCTCCTACGAGCAGTACTTC.

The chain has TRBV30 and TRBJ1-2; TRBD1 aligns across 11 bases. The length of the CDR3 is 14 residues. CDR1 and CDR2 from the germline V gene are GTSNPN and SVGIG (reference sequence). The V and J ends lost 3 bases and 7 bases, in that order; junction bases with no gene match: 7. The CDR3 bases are TGTGCCTGGAGCGGGGACAGGGGGAACAGTGGCTACACCTTC. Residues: CAWSGDRGNSGYTF.

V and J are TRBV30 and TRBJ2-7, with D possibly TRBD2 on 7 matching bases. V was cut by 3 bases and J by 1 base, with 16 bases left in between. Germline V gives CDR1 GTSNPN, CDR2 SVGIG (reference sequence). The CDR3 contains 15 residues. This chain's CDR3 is CAWSGGTRGSYEQYF. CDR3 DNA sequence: TGTGCCTGGAGCGGGGGGACAAGGGGGTCCTACGAGCAGTACTTC.

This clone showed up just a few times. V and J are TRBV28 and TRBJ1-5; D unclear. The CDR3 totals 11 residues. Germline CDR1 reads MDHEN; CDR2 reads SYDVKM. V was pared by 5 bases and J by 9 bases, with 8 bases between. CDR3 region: CASSKGGPQHF. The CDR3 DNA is TGTGCCAGCAGTAAAGGAGGGCCCCAGCATTTT.

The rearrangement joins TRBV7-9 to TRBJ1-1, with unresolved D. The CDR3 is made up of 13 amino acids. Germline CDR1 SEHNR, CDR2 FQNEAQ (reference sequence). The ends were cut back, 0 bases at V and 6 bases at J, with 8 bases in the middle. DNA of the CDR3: TGTGCCAGCAGCTTAGCGGGTGGGCCTGAAGCTTTCTTT. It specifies CASSLAGGPEAFF. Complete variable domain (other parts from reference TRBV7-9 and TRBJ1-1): DTGVSQNPRHKITKRGQNVTFRCDPISEHNRLYWYRQTLGQGPEFLTYFQNEAQLEKSRLLSDRFSAERPKGSFSTLEIQRTEQGDSAMYLCASSLAGGPEAFFGQGTRLTVV.

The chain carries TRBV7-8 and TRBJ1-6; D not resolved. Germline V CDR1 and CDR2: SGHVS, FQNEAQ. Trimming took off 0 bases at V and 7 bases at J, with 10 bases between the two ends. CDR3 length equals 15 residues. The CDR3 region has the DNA TGTGCCAGCAGCTTAGCGTCGGGTAGGAATTCACCCCTCCACTTT. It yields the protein CASSLASGRNSPLHF.

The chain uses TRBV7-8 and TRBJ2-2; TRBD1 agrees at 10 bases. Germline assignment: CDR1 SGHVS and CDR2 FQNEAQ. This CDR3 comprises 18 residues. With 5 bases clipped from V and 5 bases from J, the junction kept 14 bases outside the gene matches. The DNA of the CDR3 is TGTGCCAGCAGCCGTACCCAATTGGGACAGGGGAGAACCGGGGAGCTGTTTTTT. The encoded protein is CASSRTQLGQGRTGELFF.

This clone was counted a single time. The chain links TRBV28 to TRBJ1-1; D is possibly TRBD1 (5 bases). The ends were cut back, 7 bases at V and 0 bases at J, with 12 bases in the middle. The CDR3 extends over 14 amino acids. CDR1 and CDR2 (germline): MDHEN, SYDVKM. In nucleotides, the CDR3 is TGTGCCAGCACCACTCCGGGGGTGAACACTGAAGCTTTCTTT. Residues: CASTTPGVNTEAFF.

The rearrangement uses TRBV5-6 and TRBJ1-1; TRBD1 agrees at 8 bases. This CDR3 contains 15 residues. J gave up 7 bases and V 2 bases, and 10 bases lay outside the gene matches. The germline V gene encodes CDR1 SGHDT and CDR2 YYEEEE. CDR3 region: CASSFVPGGGIEAFF. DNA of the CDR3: TGTGCCAGCAGCTTCGTCCCAGGGGGCGGAATTGAAGCTTTCTTT.

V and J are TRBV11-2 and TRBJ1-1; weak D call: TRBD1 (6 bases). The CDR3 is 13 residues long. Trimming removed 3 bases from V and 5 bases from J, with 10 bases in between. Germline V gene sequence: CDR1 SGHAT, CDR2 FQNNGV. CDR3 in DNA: TGTGCCAGCAGCTTTTCAGGGGCAACTGAAGCTTTCTTT. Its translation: CASSFSGATEAFF.

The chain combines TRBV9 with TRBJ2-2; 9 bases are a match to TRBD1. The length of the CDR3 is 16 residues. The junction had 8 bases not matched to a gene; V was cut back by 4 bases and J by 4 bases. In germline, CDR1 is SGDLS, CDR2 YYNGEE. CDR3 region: CASSRTGDGSTGELFF. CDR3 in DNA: TGTGCCAGCAGCCGGACAGGGGATGGCTCCACCGGGGAGCTGTTTTTT. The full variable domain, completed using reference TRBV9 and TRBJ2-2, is DSGVTQTPKHLITATGQRVTLRCSPRSGDLSVYWYQQSLDQGLQFLIQYYNGEERAKGNILERFSAQQFPDLHSELNLSSLELGDSALYFCASSRTGDGSTGELFFGEGSRLTVL.

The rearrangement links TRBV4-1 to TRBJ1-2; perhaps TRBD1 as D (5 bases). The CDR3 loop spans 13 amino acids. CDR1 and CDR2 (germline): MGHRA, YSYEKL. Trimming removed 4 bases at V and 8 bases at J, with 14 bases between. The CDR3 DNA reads TGCGCCAGCAGCCTTGTTGGGGCCGACGGCTACACCTTC. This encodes CASSLVGADGYTF.

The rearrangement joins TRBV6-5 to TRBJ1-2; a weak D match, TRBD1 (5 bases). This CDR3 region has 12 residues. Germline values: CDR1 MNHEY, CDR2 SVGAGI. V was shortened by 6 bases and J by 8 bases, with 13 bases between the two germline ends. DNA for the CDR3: TGTGCCAGCAGCCCGGGGGACTGGGGCTACACCTTC. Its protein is CASSPGDWGYTF.

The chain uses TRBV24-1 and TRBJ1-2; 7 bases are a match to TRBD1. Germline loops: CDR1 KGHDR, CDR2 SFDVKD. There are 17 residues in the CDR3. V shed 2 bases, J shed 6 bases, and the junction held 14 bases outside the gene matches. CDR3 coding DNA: TGTGCCACCAGTGATTCCGGTGGGGTGGGGACAGCAGATGGCTACACCTTC. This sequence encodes CATSDSGGVGTADGYTF.

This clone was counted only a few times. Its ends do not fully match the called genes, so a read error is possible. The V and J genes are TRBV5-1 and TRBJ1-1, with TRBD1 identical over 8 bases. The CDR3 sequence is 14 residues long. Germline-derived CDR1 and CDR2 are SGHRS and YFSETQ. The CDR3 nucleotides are TGCGCCAGCAACTTGGACAGGGTGAACACTGAAGCTTTCTTT. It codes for CASNLDRVNTEAFF.

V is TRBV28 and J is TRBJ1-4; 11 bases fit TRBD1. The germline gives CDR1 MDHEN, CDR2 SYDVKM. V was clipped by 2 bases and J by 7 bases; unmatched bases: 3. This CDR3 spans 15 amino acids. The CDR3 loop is CASSLGTGGAEKLFF. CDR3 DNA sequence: TGTGCCAGCAGTTTAGGGACAGGGGGGGCTGAAAAACTGTTTTTT.